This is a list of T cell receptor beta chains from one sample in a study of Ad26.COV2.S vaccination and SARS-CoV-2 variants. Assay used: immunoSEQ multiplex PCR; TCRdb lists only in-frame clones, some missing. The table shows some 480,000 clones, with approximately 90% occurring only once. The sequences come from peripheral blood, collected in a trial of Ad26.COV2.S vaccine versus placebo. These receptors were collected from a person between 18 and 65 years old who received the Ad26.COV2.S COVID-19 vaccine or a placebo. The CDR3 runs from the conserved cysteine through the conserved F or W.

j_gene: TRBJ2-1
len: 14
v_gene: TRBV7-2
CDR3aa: CASSRDSSYNEQFF

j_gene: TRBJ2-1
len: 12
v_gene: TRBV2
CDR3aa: CASRKDFNEQFF

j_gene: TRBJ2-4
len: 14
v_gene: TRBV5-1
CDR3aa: CASSPGQGRNIQYF

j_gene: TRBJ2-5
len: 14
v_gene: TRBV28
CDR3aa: CASKTGGPQETQYF

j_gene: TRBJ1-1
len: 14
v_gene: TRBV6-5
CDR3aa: CASSYSTGASEAFF

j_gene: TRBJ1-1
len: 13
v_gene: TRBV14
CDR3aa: CASSQPPGPRPFF

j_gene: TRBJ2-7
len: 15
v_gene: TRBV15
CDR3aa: CATSRGTGSSYEQYF

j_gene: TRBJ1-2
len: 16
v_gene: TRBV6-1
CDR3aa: CASSESLFRGEHGYTF

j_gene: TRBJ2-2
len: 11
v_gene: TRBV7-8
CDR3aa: CASSLESGLFF

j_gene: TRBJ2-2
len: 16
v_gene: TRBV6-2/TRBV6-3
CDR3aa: CASSYSEVKNTGELFF

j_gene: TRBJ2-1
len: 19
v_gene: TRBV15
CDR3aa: CATSGGLGLAGGTYNEQFF

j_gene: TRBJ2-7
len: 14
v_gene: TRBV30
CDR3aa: CACQQGLSSYEQYF

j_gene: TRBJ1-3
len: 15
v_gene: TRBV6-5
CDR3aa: CASSYSARSVNTIYF

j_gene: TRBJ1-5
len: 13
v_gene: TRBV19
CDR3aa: CASSITYNQPQHF